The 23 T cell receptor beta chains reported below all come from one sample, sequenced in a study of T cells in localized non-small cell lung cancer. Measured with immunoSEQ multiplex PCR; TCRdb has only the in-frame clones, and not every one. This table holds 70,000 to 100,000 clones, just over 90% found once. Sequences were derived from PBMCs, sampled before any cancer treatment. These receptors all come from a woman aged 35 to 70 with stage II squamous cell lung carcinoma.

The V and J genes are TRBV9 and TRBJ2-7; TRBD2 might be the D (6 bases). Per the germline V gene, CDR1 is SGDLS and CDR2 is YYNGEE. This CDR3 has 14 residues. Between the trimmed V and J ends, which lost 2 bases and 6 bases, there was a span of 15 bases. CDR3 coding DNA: TGTGCCAGCAGCGTTAGCGGAGAGAGAGTCGAGCAGTACTTC. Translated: CASSVSGERVEQYF. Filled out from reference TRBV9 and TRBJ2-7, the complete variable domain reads DSGVTQTPKHLITATGQRVTLRCSPRSGDLSVYWYQQSLDQGLQFLIQYYNGEERAKGNILERFSAQQFPDLHSELNLSSLELGDSALYFCASSVSGERVEQYFGPGTRLTVT.

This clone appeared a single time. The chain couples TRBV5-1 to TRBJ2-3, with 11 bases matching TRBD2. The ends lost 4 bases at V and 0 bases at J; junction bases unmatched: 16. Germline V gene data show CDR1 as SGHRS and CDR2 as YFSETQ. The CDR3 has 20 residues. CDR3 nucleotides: TGCGCCAGCAGCGGAAGACCCGGGACTAGCGGCCTCGCTAGCACAGATACGCAGTATTTT. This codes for CASSGRPGTSGLASTDTQYF. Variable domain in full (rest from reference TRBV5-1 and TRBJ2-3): KAGVTQTPRYLIKTRGQQVTLSCSPISGHRSVSWYQQTPGQGLQFLFEYFSETQRNKGNFPGRFSGRQFSNSRSEMNVSTLELGDSALYLCASSGRPGTSGLASTDTQYFGPGTRLTVL.

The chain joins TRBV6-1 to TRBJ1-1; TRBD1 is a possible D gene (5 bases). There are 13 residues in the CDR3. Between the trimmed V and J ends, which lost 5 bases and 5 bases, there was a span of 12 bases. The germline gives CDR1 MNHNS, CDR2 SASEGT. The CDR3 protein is CASSFWGVTEAFF. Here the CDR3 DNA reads TGTGCCAGCAGTTTTTGGGGGGTTACTGAAGCTTTCTTT.

The CDR3 protein is CASRRTSGDYNEQFF. CDR3 nucleotides: TGTGCCAGCAGGAGGACTAGCGGGGACTACAATGAGCAGTTCTTC. The chain is built from TRBV6-1 and TRBJ2-1, with 12 positions matching TRBD2. J gave up 3 bases and V 6 bases, and 3 bases lay outside the gene matches. In germline, CDR1 is MNHNS, CDR2 SASEGT. This CDR3 is built from 15 residues.

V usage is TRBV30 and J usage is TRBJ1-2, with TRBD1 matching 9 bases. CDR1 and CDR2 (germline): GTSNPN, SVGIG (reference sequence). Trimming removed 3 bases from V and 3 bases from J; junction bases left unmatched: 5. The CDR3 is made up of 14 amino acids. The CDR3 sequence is CAWSLDRGDYGYTF. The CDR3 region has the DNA TGTGCCTGGAGCCTGGACAGGGGAGACTATGGCTACACCTTC.

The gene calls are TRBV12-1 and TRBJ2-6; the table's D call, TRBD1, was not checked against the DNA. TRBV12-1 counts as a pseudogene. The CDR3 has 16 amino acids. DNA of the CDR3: TGTGCCAGCAGCGGTAATGAGGGGGCTGGGGCCAACGTCCTGACTTTC. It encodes CASSGNEGAGANVLTF.

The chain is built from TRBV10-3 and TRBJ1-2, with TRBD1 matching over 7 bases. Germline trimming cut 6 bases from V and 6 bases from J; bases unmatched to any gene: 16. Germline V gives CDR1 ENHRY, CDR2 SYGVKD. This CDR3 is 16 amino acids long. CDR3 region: CAIRITTGVVIDGYTF. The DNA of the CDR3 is TGTGCCATCAGGATCACTACAGGGGTTGTAATTGATGGCTACACCTTC.

CDR3 bases: TGTGCCAGCAGCTTGGCAGGTCGTGTCGGGGATACGCAGTATTTT. This encodes CASSLAGRVGDTQYF. The chain combines TRBV5-4 with TRBJ2-3; no firm D call. Per germline, CDR1 SGHNT and CDR2 YYREEE (reference sequence). The germline V and J ends were trimmed by 0 bases and 6 bases, with 14 bases remaining between them. The CDR3 is 15 amino acids.

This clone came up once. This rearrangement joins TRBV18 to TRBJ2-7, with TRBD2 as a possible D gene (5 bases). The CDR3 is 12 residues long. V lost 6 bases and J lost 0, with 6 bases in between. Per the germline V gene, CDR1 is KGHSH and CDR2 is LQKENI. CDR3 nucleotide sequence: TGTGCCAGCTCCGGGGACTCCTACGAGCAGTACTTC. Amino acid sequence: CASSGDSYEQYF.

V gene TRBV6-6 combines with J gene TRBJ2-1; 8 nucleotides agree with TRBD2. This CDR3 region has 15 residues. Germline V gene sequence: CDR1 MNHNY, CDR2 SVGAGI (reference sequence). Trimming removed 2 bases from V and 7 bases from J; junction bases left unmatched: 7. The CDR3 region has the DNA TGTGCCAGCAGTTACCCGGGACTAGGTACGAATGAGCAGTTCTTC. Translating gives CASSYPGLGTNEQFF.

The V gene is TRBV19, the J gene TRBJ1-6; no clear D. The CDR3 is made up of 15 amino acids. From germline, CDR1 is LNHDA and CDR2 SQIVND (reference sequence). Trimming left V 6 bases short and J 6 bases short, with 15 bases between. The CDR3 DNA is TGTGCCAGTAGCCCAATCACCGGGGTTAATTCACCCCTCCACTTT. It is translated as CASSPITGVNSPLHF.

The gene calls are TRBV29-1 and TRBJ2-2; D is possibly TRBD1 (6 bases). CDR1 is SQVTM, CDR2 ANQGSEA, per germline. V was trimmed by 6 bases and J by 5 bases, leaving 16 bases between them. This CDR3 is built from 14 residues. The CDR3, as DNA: TGCAGCGTACAGGGTCCCAAGGGGACCGGGGAGCTGTTTTTT. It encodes CSVQGPKGTGELFF.

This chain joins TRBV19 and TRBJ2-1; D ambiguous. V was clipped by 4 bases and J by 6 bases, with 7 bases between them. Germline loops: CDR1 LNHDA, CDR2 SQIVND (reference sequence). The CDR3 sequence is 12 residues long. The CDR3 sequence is CASSNRLNEQFF. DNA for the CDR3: TGTGCCAGTAGTAACAGACTCAATGAGCAGTTCTTC. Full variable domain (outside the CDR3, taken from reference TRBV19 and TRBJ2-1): DGGITQSPKYLFRKEGQNVTLSCEQNLNHDAMYWYRQDPGQGLRLIYYSQIVNDFQKGDIAEGYSVSREKKESFPLTVTSAQKNPTAFYLCASSNRLNEQFFGPGTRLTVL.

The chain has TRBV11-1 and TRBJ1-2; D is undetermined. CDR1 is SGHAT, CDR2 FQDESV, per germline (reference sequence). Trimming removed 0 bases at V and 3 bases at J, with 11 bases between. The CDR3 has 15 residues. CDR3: CASSLALEGYYGYTF. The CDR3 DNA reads TGTGCCAGCAGCTTAGCGCTAGAGGGATACTATGGCTACACCTTC.

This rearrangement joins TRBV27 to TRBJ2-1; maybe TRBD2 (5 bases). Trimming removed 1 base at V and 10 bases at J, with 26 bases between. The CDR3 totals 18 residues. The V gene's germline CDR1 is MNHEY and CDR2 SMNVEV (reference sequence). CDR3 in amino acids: CASSLFAVTSYSSAEQFF. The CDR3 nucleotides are TGTGCCAGCAGTTTATTCGCGGTTACTAGTTATTCCTCGGCGGAGCAGTTCTTC.

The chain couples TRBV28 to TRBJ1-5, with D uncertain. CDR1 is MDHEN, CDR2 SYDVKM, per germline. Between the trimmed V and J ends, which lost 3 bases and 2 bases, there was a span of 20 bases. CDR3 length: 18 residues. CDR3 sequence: CASSLVAFSHRGNQPQHF. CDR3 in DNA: TGTGCCAGCAGTTTGGTGGCATTTAGTCACCGGGGCAATCAGCCCCAGCATTTT.

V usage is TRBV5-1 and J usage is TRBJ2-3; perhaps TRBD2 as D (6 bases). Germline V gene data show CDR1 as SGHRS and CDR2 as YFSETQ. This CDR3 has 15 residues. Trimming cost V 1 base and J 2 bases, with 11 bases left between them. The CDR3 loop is CASSLTGVYTDTQYF. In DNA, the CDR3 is TGCGCCAGCAGCTTGACGGGGGTATACACAGATACGCAGTATTTT.

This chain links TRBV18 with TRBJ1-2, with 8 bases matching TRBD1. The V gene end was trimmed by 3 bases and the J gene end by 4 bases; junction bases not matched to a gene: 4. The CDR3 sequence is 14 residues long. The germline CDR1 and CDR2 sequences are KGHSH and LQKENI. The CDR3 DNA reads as TGTGCCAGCTCACCCCAACAGGGGGGCTATGGCTACACCTTC. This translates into CASSPQQGGYGYTF. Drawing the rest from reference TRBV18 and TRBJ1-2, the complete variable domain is NAGVMQNPRHLVRRRGQEARLRCSPMKGHSHVYWYRQLPEEGLKFMVYLQKENIIDESGMPKERFSAEFPKEGPSILRIQQVVRGDSAAYFCASSPQQGGYGYTFGSGTRLTVV.

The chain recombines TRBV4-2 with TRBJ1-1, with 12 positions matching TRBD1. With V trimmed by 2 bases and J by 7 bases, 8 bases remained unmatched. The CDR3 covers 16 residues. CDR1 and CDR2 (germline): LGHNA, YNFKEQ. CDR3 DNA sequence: TGTGCCAGCAGCCAACCCAGGGGGACAGGGGGCAATGAAGCTTTCTTT. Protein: CASSQPRGTGGNEAFF.

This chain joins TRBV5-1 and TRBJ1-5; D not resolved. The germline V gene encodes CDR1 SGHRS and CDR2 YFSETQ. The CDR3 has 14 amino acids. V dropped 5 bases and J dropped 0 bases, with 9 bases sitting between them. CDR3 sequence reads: CASSVGDSNQPQHF. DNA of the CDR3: TGCGCCAGCAGTGTCGGCGATAGCAATCAGCCCCAGCATTTT.

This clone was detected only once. The CDR3 nucleotides read TGTGCCAGCAGTTTAGGAGGGGCCCAAGTCTATGGCTACACCTTC. It encodes CASSLGGAQVYGYTF. The gene calls are TRBV28 and TRBJ1-2; D is possibly TRBD1 (5 bases). The V end lost 2 bases, the J end lost 4 bases, and 14 bases lay between the germline ends. The CDR3 loop spans 15 amino acids. The germline V gene has CDR1 MDHEN and CDR2 SYDVKM.

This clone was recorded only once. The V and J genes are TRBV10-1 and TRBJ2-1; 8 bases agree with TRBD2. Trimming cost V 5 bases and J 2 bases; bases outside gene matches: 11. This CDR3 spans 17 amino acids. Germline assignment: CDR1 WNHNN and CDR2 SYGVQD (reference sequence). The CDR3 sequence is CASSRTSLPGAYNEQFF. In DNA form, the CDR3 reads TGCGCCAGCAGTCGGACTAGCCTACCTGGCGCCTACAATGAGCAGTTCTTC.

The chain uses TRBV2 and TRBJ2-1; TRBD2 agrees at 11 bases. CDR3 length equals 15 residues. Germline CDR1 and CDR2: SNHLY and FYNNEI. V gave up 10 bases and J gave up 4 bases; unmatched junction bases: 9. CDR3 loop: CATLSGTSGYNEQFF. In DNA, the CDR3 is TGTGCCACCCTTTCCGGGACTAGCGGTTACAATGAGCAGTTCTTC.